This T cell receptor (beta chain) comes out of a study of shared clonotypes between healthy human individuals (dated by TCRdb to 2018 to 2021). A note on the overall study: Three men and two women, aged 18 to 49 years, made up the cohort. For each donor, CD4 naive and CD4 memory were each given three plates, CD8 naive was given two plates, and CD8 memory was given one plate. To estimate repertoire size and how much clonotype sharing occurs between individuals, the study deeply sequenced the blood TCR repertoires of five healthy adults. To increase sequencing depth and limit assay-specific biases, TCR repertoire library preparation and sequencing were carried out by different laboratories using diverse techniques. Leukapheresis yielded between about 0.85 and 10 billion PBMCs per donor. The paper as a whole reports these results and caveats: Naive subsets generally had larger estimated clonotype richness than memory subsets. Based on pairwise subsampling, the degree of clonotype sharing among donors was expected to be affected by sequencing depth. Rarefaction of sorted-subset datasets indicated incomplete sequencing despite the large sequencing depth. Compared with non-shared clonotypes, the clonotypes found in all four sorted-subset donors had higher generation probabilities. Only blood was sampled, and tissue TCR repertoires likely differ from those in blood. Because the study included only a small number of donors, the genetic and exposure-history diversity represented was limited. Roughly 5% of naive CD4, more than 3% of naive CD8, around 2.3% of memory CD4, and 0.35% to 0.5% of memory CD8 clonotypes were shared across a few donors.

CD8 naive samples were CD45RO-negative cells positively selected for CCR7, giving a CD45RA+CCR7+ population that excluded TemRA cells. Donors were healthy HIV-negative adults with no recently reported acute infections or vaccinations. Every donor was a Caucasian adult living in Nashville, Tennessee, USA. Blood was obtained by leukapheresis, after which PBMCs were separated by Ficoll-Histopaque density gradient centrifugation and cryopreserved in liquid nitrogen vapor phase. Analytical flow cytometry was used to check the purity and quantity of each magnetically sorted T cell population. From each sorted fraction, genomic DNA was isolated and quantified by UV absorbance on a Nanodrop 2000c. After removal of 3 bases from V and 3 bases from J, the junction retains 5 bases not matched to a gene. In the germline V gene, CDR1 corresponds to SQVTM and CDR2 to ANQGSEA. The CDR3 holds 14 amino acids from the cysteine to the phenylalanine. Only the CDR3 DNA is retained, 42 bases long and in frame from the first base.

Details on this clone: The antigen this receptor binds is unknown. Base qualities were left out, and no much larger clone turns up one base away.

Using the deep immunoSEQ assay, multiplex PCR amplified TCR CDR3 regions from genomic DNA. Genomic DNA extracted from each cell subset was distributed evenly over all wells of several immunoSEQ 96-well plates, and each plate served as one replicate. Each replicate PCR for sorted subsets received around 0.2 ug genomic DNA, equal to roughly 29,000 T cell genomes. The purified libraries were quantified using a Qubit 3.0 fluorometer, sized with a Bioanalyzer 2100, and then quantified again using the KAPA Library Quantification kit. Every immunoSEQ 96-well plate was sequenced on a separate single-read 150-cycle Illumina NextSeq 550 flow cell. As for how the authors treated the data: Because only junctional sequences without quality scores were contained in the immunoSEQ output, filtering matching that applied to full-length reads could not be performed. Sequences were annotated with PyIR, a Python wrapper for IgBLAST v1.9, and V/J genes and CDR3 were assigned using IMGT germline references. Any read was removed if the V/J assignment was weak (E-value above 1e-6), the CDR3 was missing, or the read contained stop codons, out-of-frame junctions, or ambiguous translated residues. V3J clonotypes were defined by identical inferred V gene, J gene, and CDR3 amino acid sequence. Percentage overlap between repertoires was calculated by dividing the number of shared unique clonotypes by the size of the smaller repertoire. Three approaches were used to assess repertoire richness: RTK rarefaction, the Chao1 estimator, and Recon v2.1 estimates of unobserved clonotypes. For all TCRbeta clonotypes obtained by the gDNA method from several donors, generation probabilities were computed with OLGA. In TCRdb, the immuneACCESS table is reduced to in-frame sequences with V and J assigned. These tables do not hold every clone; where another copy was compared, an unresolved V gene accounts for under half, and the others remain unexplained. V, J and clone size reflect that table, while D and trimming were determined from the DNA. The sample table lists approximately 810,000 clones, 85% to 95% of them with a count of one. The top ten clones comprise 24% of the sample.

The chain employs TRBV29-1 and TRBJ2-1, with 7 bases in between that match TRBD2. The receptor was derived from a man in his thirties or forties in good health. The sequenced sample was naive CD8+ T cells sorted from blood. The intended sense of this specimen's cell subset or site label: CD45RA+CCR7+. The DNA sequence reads TGCAGCGTTGATGCGGGAGTCTACTACAATGAGCAGTTCTTC. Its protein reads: CSVDAGVYYNEQFF.